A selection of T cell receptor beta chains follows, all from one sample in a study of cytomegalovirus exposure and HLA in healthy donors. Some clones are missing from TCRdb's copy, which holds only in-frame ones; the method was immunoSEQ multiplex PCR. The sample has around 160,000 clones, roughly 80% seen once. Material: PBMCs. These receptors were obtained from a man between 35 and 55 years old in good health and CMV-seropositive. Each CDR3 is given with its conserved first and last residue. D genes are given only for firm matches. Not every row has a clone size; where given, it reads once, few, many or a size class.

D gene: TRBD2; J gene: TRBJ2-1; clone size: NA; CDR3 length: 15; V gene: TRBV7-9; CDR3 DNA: TGTGCCAGCAGCCCCACTAGCGGGGGAGCCAATGAGCAGTTCTTC; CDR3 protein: CASSPTSGGANEQFF
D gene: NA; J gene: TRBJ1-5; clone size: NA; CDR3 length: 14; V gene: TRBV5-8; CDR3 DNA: TGTGCCAGCAGCCCTAGGGGGGGGAACCAGCCCCAGCATTTT; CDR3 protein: CASSPRGGNQPQHF
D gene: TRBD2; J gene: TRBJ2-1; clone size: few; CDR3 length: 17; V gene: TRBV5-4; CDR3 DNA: TGTGCCAGCAGCATCGGACTAGCGGGATCTTCGAACAATGAGCAGTTCTTC; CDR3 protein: CASSIGLAGSSNNEQFF
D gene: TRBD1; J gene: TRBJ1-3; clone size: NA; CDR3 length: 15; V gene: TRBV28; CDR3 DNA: TGTGCCAGCAGTCTGCTGGGACAGGGGGTGGACACCATATATTTT; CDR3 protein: CASSLLGQGVDTIYF
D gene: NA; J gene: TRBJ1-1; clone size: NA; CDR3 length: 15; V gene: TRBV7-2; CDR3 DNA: TGTGCCAGCAGCTTAGTCTCCGCAGGGAACACTGAAGCTTTCTTT; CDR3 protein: CASSLVSAGNTEAFF
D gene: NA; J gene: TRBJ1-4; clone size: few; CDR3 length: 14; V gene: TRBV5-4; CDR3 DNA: TGTGCCAGCAGACGCGACGGGGGGAATGAAAAACTGTTTTTT; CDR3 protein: CASRRDGGNEKLFF
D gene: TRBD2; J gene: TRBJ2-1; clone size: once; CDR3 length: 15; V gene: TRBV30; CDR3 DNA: TGTGCCTGGAGTGTATTGACTAGCCACCACAATGAGCAGTTCTTC; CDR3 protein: CAWSVLTSHHNEQFF
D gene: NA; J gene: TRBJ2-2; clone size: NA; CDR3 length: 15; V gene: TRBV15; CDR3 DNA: TGTGCCACCGGTGGCAGTCCCTCGAACACCGGGGAGCTGTTTTTT; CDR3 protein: CATGGSPSNTGELFF
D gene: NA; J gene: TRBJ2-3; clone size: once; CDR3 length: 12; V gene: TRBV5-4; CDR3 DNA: TGTGCCAGCAGCTTAGCCCCCGGGACGCAGTATTTT; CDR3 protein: CASSLAPGTQYF
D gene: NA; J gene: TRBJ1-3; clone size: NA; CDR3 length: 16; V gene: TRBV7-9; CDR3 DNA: TGTGCCAGCAGCCCAGGGTCTTCCATGACTGGAAACACCATATATTTT; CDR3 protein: CASSPGSSMTGNTIYF
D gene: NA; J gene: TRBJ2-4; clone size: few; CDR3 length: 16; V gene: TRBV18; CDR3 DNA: TGTGCCAGCTCACCGGCGGGCGGCCTAGCCAAAAACATTCAGTACTTC; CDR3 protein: CASSPAGGLAKNIQYF
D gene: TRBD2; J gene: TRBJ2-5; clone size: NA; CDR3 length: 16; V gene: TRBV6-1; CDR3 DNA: TGTGCCAGCAGTGAACCCCTCCGTAGCGGGAAAGAGACCCAGTACTTC; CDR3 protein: CASSEPLRSGKETQYF
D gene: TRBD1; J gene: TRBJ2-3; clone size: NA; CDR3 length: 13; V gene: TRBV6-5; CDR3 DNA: TGTGCCAGCAGGGGACAGTTCACAGATACGCAGTATTTT; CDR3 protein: CASRGQFTDTQYF
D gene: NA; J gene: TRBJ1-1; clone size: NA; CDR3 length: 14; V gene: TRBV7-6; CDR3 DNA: TGTGCCAGCAGCTCTCAACAGGGGAACACTGAAGCTTTCTTT; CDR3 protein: CASSSQQGNTEAFF
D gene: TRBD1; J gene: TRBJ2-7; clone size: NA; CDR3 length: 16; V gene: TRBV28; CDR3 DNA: TGTGCCAGCAGTTTACCCCAGGGGGAAAATAGGTACGAGCAGTACTTC; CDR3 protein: CASSLPQGENRYEQYF
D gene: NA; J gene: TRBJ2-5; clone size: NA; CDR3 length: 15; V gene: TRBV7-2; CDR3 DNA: TGTGCCAGCAGCTCCCCAGGGTCCGCGAAAGAGACCCAGTACTTC; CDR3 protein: CASSSPGSAKETQYF
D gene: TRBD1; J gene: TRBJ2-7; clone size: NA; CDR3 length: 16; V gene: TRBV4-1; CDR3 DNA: TGCGCCAGCAGCCAACAGGAGCCGCAGGGGGCTGTCGAGCAGTACTTC; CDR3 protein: CASSQQEPQGAVEQYF
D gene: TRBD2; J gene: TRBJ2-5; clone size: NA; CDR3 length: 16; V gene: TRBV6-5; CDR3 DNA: TGTGCCAGCAGTTCCGGGACTAGCGGGGCCCAAGAGACCCAGTACTTC; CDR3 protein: CASSSGTSGAQETQYF
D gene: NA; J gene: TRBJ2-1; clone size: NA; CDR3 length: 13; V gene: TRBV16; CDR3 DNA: TGTGCCAGCAGCCGGGGCAGCCTCAATGAGCAGTTCTTC; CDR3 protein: CASSRGSLNEQFF
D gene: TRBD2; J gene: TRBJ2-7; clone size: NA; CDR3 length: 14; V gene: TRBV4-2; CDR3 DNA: TGTGCCAGCAGCTTTGGTGGTAGCGGGTACGAGCAGTACTTC; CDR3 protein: CASSFGGSGYEQYF
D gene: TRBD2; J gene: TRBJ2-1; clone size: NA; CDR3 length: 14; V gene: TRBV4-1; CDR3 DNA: TGCGCCAGCAGCCAAGGACTAGCGGTGGATGAGCAGTTCTTC; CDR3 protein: CASSQGLAVDEQFF
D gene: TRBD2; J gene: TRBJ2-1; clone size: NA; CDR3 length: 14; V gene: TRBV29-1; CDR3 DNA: TGCAGCGGTACCACTAGCGGGAGCCACAATGAGCAGTTCTTC; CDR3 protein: CSGTTSGSHNEQFF
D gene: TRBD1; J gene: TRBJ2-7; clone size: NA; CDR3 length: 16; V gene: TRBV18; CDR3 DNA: TGTGCCAGCTCTCCTACCTCGGACAGGGGGAGTAGCGAGCAGTACTTC; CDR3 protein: CASSPTSDRGSSEQYF
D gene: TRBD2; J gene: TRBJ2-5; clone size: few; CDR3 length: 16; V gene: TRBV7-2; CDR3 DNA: TGTGCCAGCAGCTTAGCGGAACTAGCGGTCCAAGAGACCCAGTACTTC; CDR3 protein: CASSLAELAVQETQYF
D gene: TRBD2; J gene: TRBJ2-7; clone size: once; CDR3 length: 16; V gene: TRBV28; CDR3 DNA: TGTGCCAGCAGCGGAATTGTAGCGGGAGGCTCCTACGAGCAGTACTTC; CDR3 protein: CASSGIVAGGSYEQYF
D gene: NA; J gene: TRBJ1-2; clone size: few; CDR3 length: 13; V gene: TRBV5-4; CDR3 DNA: TGTGCCAGCAGCTCCACAGGGAGCTATGGCTACACCTTC; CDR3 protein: CASSSTGSYGYTF
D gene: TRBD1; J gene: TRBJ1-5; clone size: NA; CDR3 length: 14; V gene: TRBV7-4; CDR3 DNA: TGTGCCAGCAGCCCCCGACAGGGGATTCAGCCCCAGCATTTT; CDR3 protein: CASSPRQGIQPQHF
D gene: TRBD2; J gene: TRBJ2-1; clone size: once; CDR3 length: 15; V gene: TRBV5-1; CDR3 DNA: TGCGCCAGCAGCGTTCGCCTAGCGGGGGGCAATGAGCAGTTCTTC; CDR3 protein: CASSVRLAGGNEQFF
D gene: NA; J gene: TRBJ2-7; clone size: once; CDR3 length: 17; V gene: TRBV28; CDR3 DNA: TGTGCCAGCAGTTCTAACAGGGAACCCAGGAGCTCCTACGAGCAGTACTTC; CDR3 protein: CASSSNREPRSSYEQYF
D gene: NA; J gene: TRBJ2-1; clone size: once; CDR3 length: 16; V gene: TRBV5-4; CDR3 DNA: TGTGCCAGCAGCCTCGGGGGAGCGGGCGTCTACAATGAGCAGTTCTTC; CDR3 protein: CASSLGGAGVYNEQFF
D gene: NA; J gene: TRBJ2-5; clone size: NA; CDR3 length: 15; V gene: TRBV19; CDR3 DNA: TGTGCCAGTAGTATCCGGCAGGGGACAAAAGAGACCCAGTACTTC; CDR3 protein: CASSIRQGTKETQYF
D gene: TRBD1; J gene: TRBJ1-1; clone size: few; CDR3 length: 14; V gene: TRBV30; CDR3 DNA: TGTGCCTGGGTTTGGGGGGACAGAAACACTGAAGCTTTCTTT; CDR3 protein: CAWVWGDRNTEAFF
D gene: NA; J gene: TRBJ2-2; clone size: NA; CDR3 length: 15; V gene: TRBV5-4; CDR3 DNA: TGTGCCAGCAGGTCCGGGACTTCGAACACCGGGGAGCTGTTTTTT; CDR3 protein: CASRSGTSNTGELFF
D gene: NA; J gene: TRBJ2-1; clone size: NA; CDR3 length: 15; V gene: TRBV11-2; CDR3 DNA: TGTGCCAGCAGCTTCGCGGGTCGGCTTGACAATGAGCAGTTCTTC; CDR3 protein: CASSFAGRLDNEQFF
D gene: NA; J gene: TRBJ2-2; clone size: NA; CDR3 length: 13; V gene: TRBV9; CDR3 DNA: TGTGCCAGCAGCGTAGGGGGAGCCGGGGAGCTGTTTTTT; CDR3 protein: CASSVGGAGELFF
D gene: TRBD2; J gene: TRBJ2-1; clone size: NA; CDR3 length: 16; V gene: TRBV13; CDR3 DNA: TGTGCCAGCAGCTTAGGCGGGAGGGCCCCGAACAATGAGCAGTTCTTC; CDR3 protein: CASSLGGRAPNNEQFF